This TCR beta chain was sequenced for a study of technical replicates of blood from a few donors. The ends were cut back, 2 bases at V and 5 bases at J, with 10 bases in the middle. The CDR3 runs to 13 residues. The V gene's germline CDR1 is MNHEY and CDR2 SMNVEV (reference sequence). Produced via immunoSEQ multiplex PCR; TCRdb's table is partial and in-frame only. The sample consists of 74,000 or so clones, around 96% of them appearing once. Sequenced: T cells isolated from PBMCs. This sequence joins TRBV27 and TRBJ2-7; the D gene is possibly TRBD1 (6 bases). This receptor was taken from a human donor in good health. In DNA form, the CDR3 reads TGTGCCAGCAGTTTAGAGGGGGTACACGAGCAGTACTTC. It encodes CASSLEGVHEQYF.